Following are 13 T cell receptor beta chains from one sample sequenced in a study of beta chain features in type 1 diabetes. Reverse transcribing all isolated RNA meant expressed TCRB transcripts were sequenced. Libraries were prepared by immunoSEQ multiplex PCR; TCRdb keeps only in-frame clonotypes and omits some of them. The sample shows roughly 170,000 clones, about 12% of them seen only once. The sample was central memory CD4+ T cells from blood. Receptors were obtained from a woman aged 18-29 years in good health.

In its sample, this clone was seen a few times. The chain recombines TRBV19 with TRBJ2-1; 10 nucleotides line up with TRBD2. V lost 3 bases to trimming and J lost 9 bases; unmatched junction nucleotides: 8. CDR1 LNHDA and CDR2 SQIVND come from the germline V gene (reference sequence). This CDR3 is built from 15 residues. This CDR3 is CASSIASGSRGEQFF. In nucleotides, the CDR3 is TGTGCCAGTAGTATTGCTAGCGGGAGTCGGGGTGAGCAGTTCTTC.

The chain links TRBV18 to TRBJ1-1; tentatively, D is TRBD1 (5 bases). Trimming removed 2 bases at V and 2 bases at J, with 12 bases between. This CDR3 has 15 amino acids. CDR1 and CDR2 from the germline V gene are KGHSH and LQKENI. The DNA for the CDR3 is TGTGCCAGCTCACCATACGATCAGGGTAACACTGAAGCTTTCTTT. Protein sequence: CASSPYDQGNTEAFF.

V usage is TRBV5-1 and J usage is TRBJ2-6, with a weak D call TRBD1 (5 bases). The V end was cut by 4 bases, the J end by 3 bases, with 11 bases between. Per germline, CDR1 SGHRS and CDR2 YFSETQ. The CDR3 runs 15 residues. CDR3 nucleotides: TGCGCCAGCAGCGTACAGGTCGTTGGGGCCAACGTCCTGACTTTC. Translating gives CASSVQVVGANVLTF. Based on the CDR3 plus reference TRBV5-1 and TRBJ2-6, the full variable domain is KAGVTQTPRYLIKTRGQQVTLSCSPISGHRSVSWYQQTPGQGLQFLFEYFSETQRNKGNFPGRFSGRQFSNSRSEMNVSTLELGDSALYLCASSVQVVGANVLTFGAGSRLTVL.

The chain couples TRBV30 to TRBJ1-5, with 9 bases identical to TRBD1. The V and J ends lost 1 base and 1 base, in that order; junction bases with no gene match: 8. CDR1 and CDR2 (germline): GTSNPN, SVGIG (reference sequence). This CDR3 region has 17 residues. The CDR3 spells CAWSETGTGMSNQPQHF. DNA for the CDR3: TGTGCCTGGAGTGAGACCGGGACAGGGATGAGCAATCAGCCCCAGCATTTT. Combining the CDR3 with reference TRBV30 and TRBJ1-5 gives the whole variable domain SQTIHQWPATLVQPVGSPLSLECTVEGTSNPNLYWYRQAAGRGLQLLFYSVGIGQISSEVPQNLSASRPQDRQFILSSKKLLLSDSGFYLCAWSETGTGMSNQPQHFGDGTRLSIL.

The V call is TRBV7-8, the J call TRBJ2-4; maybe TRBD1 (6 bases). V was shortened by 2 bases and J by 4 bases, with 18 bases between the two germline ends. In germline, CDR1 is SGHVS, CDR2 FQNEAQ. CDR3 length: 17 residues. The CDR3, as DNA: TGTGCCAGCAGCTTAACGAACCAAGGGACACGAAAAAACATTCAGTACTTC. Protein: CASSLTNQGTRKNIQYF. The full variable domain, in which reference TRBV7-8 and TRBJ2-4 provide the parts outside the CDR3, is GAGVSQSPRYKVAKRGQDVALRCDPISGHVSLFWYQQALGQGPEFLTYFQNEAQLDKSGLPSDRFFAERPEGSVSTLKIQRTQQEDSAVYLCASSLTNQGTRKNIQYFGAGTRLSVL.

This clone was counted many times. The V gene is TRBV5-4, the J gene TRBJ1-4; D unresolved. This CDR3 is built from 15 residues. Germline V gives CDR1 SGHNT, CDR2 YYREEE (reference sequence). Deletions cut 4 bases from V and 7 bases from J, with 17 bases between. The CDR3 bases are TGTGCCAGCAGCCGCGGGTCCTCAGGAAGTGAAAAACTGTTTTTT. This codes for CASSRGSSGSEKLFF.

The CDR3 DNA follows: TGTGCCTCTAAGCGGCCGTTCCAAGAGACCCAGTACTTC. It codes for CASKRPFQETQYF. The chain recombines TRBV6-4 with TRBJ2-5; tentatively, D is TRBD2 (5 bases). The CDR3 has 13 residues. Germline-derived CDR1 and CDR2 are MRHNA and SNTAGT. Trimming pared 11 bases from V and 1 base from J, leaving 14 bases between.

A few counts support this clone. V and J are TRBV18 and TRBJ2-7, with a weak D call TRBD1 (5 bases). The CDR3 is 12 amino acids. CDR1 is KGHSH and CDR2 is LQKENI in the germline V gene. Trimming took off 6 bases at V and 5 bases at J, with 11 bases between the two ends. As DNA, the CDR3 is TGTGCCAGCTCGGAAGGGGTCCACGAGCAGTACTTC. This translates into CASSEGVHEQYF.

The chain uses TRBV28 and TRBJ1-4; D might be TRBD1 (5 bases). V lost 7 bases, J lost 1 base, and 10 bases lay in between. The germline V gene encodes CDR1 MDHEN and CDR2 SYDVKM. CDR3 size: 14 residues. The CDR3 bases are TGTGCCAGCACCCCGGGGGGAACTAATGAAAAACTGTTTTTT. The encoded protein is CASTPGGTNEKLFF.

The table lists this clone with a few counts. The J gene is TRBJ1-1, the V gene TRBV9; TRBD1 matches at 10 bases. The CDR3 runs to 13 residues. Looked up from germline, CDR1 is SGDLS and CDR2 is YYNGEE. V lost 3 bases, J lost 5 bases, and 1 base stayed unmatched. Here the CDR3 DNA reads TGTGCCAGCAGCGCGGGACAGGGGACTGAAGCTTTCTTT. This codes for CASSAGQGTEAFF.

This chain connects TRBV5-4 to TRBJ2-3; D is uncertain. Trimming took 2 bases from V and 0 from J, leaving 7 bases between them. CDR1 is SGHNT, CDR2 YYREEE, per germline (reference sequence). The CDR3 contains 14 residues. CDR3 loop: CASSFEPSTDTQYF. The CDR3 nucleotides read TGTGCCAGCAGCTTTGAGCCCAGCACAGATACGCAGTATTTT.

The chain recombines TRBV7-8 with TRBJ2-4; a possible D gene is TRBD1 (5 bases). V shed 3 bases and J shed 6 bases, with 6 bases lying between them. The CDR3 covers 12 residues. Germline loops: CDR1 SGHVS, CDR2 FQNEAQ. The CDR3 DNA reads as TGTGCCAGCAGCTTCCAGGGAAACATTCAGTACTTC. This encodes CASSFQGNIQYF. The complete variable domain, with remaining parts taken from reference TRBV7-8 and TRBJ2-4, reads GAGVSQSPRYKVAKRGQDVALRCDPISGHVSLFWYQQALGQGPEFLTYFQNEAQLDKSGLPSDRFFAERPEGSVSTLKIQRTQQEDSAVYLCASSFQGNIQYFGAGTRLSVL.

This clone was counted only a few times. This sequence joins TRBV9 and TRBJ2-7, with D possibly being TRBD1 (6 bases). With 2 bases removed from V and 7 bases from J, the gap between germline ends came to 19 bases. CDR1 is SGDLS and CDR2 is YYNGEE in the germline V gene. This CDR3 comprises 15 residues. In DNA, the CDR3 is TGTGCCAGCAGCGTCCGCGCTTTGGGGCAGGGGGAGCAGTACTTC. As protein: CASSVRALGQGEQYF.